This TCR beta chain was recovered during a study of beta chain features in type 1 diabetes. Study-level background: On cell yields, gender and age, patients and healthy donors were similar. General study findings and limits: Significant though moderate, a shortening of TCRB CDR3s appeared in all four CD4+ subsets of Type 1 diabetes patients. Sequencing used cDNA, and cells with high TCR expression could therefore be over-represented.

The V gene's germline CDR1 is KGHSH and CDR2 LQKENI. CDR3 size: 12 residues. Between the trimmed V and J ends, which lost 4 bases and 8 bases, there was a span of 6 bases. As concerns this clone: Its antigen remains unidentified.

cDNA synthesis used the whole RNA isolate, giving expressed TCRB sequences. Mean read depth for naive, central memory and regulatory T cell samples was several million reads. Only in-frame clones appear in the TCRdb table, and some are missing; sequencing was by immunoSEQ multiplex PCR. The repertoire holds approximately 250,000 clones, with under 13% as singletons. The clonotype originates from a man aged 25-45 years with type 1 diabetes. The sample taken for sequencing was naive CD4+ T cells from blood. The chain uses TRBV18 and TRBJ1-6, with D hard to call. CDR3 in amino acids: CASSQLDSPLHF. CDR3 sequence (DNA): TGTGCCAGCTCACAACTCGATTCACCCCTCCACTTT. Complete variable domain (other parts from reference TRBV18 and TRBJ1-6): NAGVMQNPRHLVRRRGQEARLRCSPMKGHSHVYWYRQLPEEGLKFMVYLQKENIIDESGMPKERFSAEFPKEGPSILRIQQVVRGDSAAYFCASSQLDSPLHFGNGTRLTVT.